One and the same sample provided the 7 T cell receptor beta chains below, sequenced in a study of regulatory T cells in long-lasting Graves disease. The time point is: newly diagnosed GD, antithyroid drugs for less than 3 months. PBMC-extracted RNA yielded the TCR library. The authors built TCR beta libraries using iRepertoire HTBI primers and Arm-PCR of CDR3 regions. TCRdb reprocessed the multiplex PCR reads with MiXCR, giving one entry per CDR3 protein. The sample lists approximately 350,000 distinct CDR3 sequences; approximately 10% were seen once. These data are also associated with another study on T cells in Graves' hyperthyroidism and ophthalmopathy.

Sequencing used peripheral blood mononuclear cells (PBMCs), obtained at new diagnosis, from a patient treated with antithyroid drugs. These receptor sequences come from a woman between 18 and 29 years old with Graves disease.

This chain connects TRBV10-1 to TRBJ2-7, with D maybe TRBD1 (5 bases). The germline CDR1 and CDR2 sequences are WNHNN and SYGVQD (reference sequence). The CDR3 totals 13 residues. Trimming shortened V by 3 bases and J by 4 bases, and 10 bases separated the two germline ends. The CDR3 nucleotides read TGCGCCAGCAGTGAAGGGGCAAAATACGAGCAGTACTTC. It encodes CASSEGAKYEQYF.

This clonotype has a handful of counts. The chain recombines TRBV6-2 or TRBV6-3 with TRBJ2-3; no definite D call. Germline CDR1 and CDR2: MNHEY and SVGEGT. The CDR3 covers 15 residues. With 3 bases removed from V and 6 bases from J, the gap between germline ends came to 16 bases. In DNA form, the CDR3 reads TGTGCCAGCAGTTATAAAACATCCTTGGCCGATACGCAGTATTTT. As protein: CASSYKTSLADTQYF.

Ten or more counts support this clonotype. The rearrangement links TRBV7-2 to TRBJ2-7; the match to TRBD2 covers 9 bases. The length of the CDR3 is 15 residues. With 1 base clipped from V and 5 bases from J, the junction kept 6 bases outside the gene matches. Germline assignment: CDR1 SGHTA and CDR2 FQGNSA. The CDR3 coding sequence is TGTGCCAGCAGCTTAGAGGCGGGAGGGCCCCACGAGCAGTACTTC. Translation gives CASSLEAGGPHEQYF.

This clonotype showed up many times. The V and J genes are TRBV20-1 and TRBJ2-7, with TRBD1 identical over 9 bases. This CDR3 comprises 15 residues. The junction had 14 bases not matched to a gene; V was cut back by 6 bases and J by 5 bases. The germline V gene has CDR1 DFQATT and CDR2 SNEGSKA (reference sequence). The DNA for the CDR3 is TGCAGTGCCCCAGTCTTGGACAGGGGTATCCACGAGCAGTACTTC. Translation: CSAPVLDRGIHEQYF.

On this clonotype itself: A much larger clone sits a single nucleotide away, making a read error possible. The chain is built from TRBV20-1 and TRBJ2-7; 7 nucleotides agree with TRBD1. The CDR3 spans 16 residues. The V gene's germline CDR1 is DFQATT and CDR2 SNEGSKA (reference sequence). The DNA for the CDR3 is TGCAGTGCTAGCCCCTTCGAGACGGGACAGATCTACGGGCAGTACTTC. Amino acids: CSASPFETGQIYGQYF.

This clonotype was detected ten times or more. J is TRBJ2-3 and V is TRBV7-2, with unresolved D. Germline V gives CDR1 SGHTA, CDR2 FQGNSA. This CDR3 has 12 amino acids. The V end lost 1 base, the J end lost 7 bases, and 6 bases lay between the germline ends. The CDR3 spells CASSLELYTQYF. As DNA, the CDR3 is TGTGCCAGCAGCTTAGAGCTGTATACGCAGTATTTT.

The gene calls are TRBV6-1 and TRBJ1-1, with D perhaps matching TRBD1 (6 bases). The CDR3 length is 15 residues. Trimming removed 4 bases at V and 1 base at J, with 13 bases between. From germline, CDR1 is MNHNS and CDR2 SASEGT. The CDR3 nucleotides read TGTGCCAGCAGTGTTTACAGGGCGGGGAACACTGAAGCTTTCTTT. Residues: CASSVYRAGNTEAFF.